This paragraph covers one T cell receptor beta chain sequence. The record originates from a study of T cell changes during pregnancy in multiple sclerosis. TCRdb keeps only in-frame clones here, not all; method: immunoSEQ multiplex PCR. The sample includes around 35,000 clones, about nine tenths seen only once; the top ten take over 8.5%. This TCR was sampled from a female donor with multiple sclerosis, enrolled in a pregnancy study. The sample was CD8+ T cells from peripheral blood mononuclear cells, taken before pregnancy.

The CDR3 DNA reads as TGTGCCAGCGAGAGAACCGCTAGCGGGGTCTACGAGCAGTACTTC. Translating gives CASERTASGVYEQYF. This chain joins TRBV18 and TRBJ2-7; 9 bases match TRBD2. CDR1 is KGHSH and CDR2 is LQKENI in the germline V gene. V trimming: 8 bases; J trimming: 3 bases; junction bases outside the gene matches: 11. The CDR3 is 15 amino acids.